The rows below give T cell receptor beta chains drawn from one sample of a study of T cell repertoires in cytomegalovirus infection. These receptors have no identified antigens. TCRdb reprocessed the reads via MiXCR and lists one record per CDR3 protein. The table includes 650,000 to 900,000 distinct CDR3 sequences, almost 30% detected once. The sequencing used cultured CD8+ T cells from PBMCs, collected from culture after CMV antigen stimulation. The receptors derive from a human donor in good health (CMV status not recorded). Some clones in this sample may be carry-over from other donors' samples. Each CDR3 is given with its conserved first and last residue. The order of the fields is D gene, clone size, J gene, V gene, CDR3 DNA, CDR3 protein. The D gene is left open where the match is weak. Clone size is stated in some rows and not others, as once, few, many or a class when expanded.

D: TRBD2
size: .
J: TRBJ2-1
V: TRBV24-1
DNA: TGTGCCACCAGTACGTCCAAGAACGGGGGGACTGACAATGAGCAGTTCTTC
CDR3: CATSTSKNGGTDNEQFF

D: .
size: .
J: TRBJ2-1
V: TRBV19
DNA: TGTGCCAGTAGTATTGCACGTGGCGATGAGCAGTTCTTC
CDR3: CASSIARGDEQFF

D: TRBD1
size: few
J: TRBJ2-1
V: TRBV27
DNA: TGTGCCAGCAGTCCACAGGGGGCGCGTAATGAGCAGTTCTTC
CDR3: CASSPQGARNEQFF

D: .
size: .
J: TRBJ1-1
V: TRBV7-2
DNA: TGTGCCAGCAGCTTCATGGGGGTGAACACTGAAGCTTTCTTT
CDR3: CASSFMGVNTEAFF

D: TRBD2
size: .
J: TRBJ2-1
V: TRBV27
DNA: TGTGCCAGCAGTTTAGTCGGCGGGGGGGCCTTTAGTTATGAGCAGTTCTTC
CDR3: CASSLVGGGAFSYEQFF

D: TRBD2
size: few
J: TRBJ2-1
V: TRBV7-9
DNA: TGTGCCAGTAACTTCAAACCCGGGACTAGCGGGAGCTCCTACAATGAGCAGTTCTTC
CDR3: CASNFKPGTSGSSYNEQFF

D: .
size: few
J: TRBJ2-1
V: TRBV7-2
DNA: TGTGCCAGCAGCTTATTTGGACAGGAGCAGTTCTTC
CDR3: CASSLFGQEQFF

D: .
size: many
J: TRBJ1-4
V: TRBV7-8
DNA: TGTGCCAGCAGCTCAGGCCCAACTAATGAAAAACTGTTTTTT
CDR3: CASSSGPTNEKLFF

D: .
size: few
J: TRBJ1-2
V: TRBV6-1
DNA: TGTGCCAGTACAGATCACGCTAACTATGGCTACACCTTC
CDR3: CASTDHANYGYTF

D: TRBD1
size: .
J: TRBJ2-5
V: TRBV4-1
DNA: TGCGCCAGCAGCCCCATGGGATCGACAGGGCCACAAGAGACCCAGTACTTC
CDR3: CASSPMGSTGPQETQYF

D: TRBD1
size: .
J: TRBJ2-5
V: TRBV7-6
DNA: TGTGCCAACAGCTTAGTATTAGACAGGGCACGAAAAGAGACCCAGTACTTC
CDR3: CANSLVLDRARKETQYF

D: TRBD1
size: few
J: TRBJ1-1
V: TRBV19
DNA: TGTGCCAGTAGTATCTCCGGGACAGGGAACACTGAAGCTTTCTTT
CDR3: CASSISGTGNTEAFF

D: .
size: .
J: TRBJ2-2
V: TRBV4-1
DNA: TGCGCCAGCAGCCAAGAAGTAACGACCGGGGAGCTGTTTTTT
CDR3: CASSQEVTTGELFF

D: .
size: .
J: TRBJ1-3
V: TRBV12-3/TRBV12-4
DNA: TGTGCCAGCAGTTTCCCACCCGACAGCCGCTCTGGAAACACCATATATTTT
CDR3: CASSFPPDSRSGNTIYF

D: TRBD1
size: .
J: TRBJ2-2
V: TRBV27
DNA: TGTGCCAGCAGGACAGGGTTAGGGGAGCTGTTTTTT
CDR3: CASRTGLGELFF

D: .
size: few
J: TRBJ1-2
V: TRBV15
DNA: TGTGCCACCAGCAGGGACAGCCCTAACTATGGCTACACCTTC
CDR3: CATSRDSPNYGYTF

D: .
size: .
J: TRBJ1-5
V: TRBV4-2
DNA: TGTGCCAGCAGCCAAGTGGGAGAGGCCAATCAGCCCCAGCATTTT
CDR3: CASSQVGEANQPQHF

D: .
size: .
J: TRBJ1-5
V: TRBV10-2
DNA: TGCGCCAGCAGCGACCGGGGCCCTAATCAGCCCCAGCATTTT
CDR3: CASSDRGPNQPQHF

D: TRBD2
size: few
J: TRBJ2-1
V: TRBV12-3/TRBV12-4
DNA: TGTGCCAGCAGCTTCCAAGCCGGGACTAGAAACAATGAGCAGTTCTTC
CDR3: CASSFQAGTRNNEQFF

D: .
size: many
J: TRBJ2-7
V: TRBV7-2
DNA: TGTGCCAGCAGCCCCGTGGCAGGCTACGAGCAGTACTTC
CDR3: CASSPVAGYEQYF

D: .
size: many
J: TRBJ2-3
V: TRBV27
DNA: TGTGCCAGCAGCTTGGTCAGAAGCACAGATACGCAGTATTTT
CDR3: CASSLVRSTDTQYF

D: .
size: .
J: TRBJ1-3
V: TRBV12-3/TRBV12-4
DNA: TGTGCCAGCACCTTGGTCCGGGGGATGAGTGGAAACACCATATATTTT
CDR3: CASTLVRGMSGNTIYF

D: .
size: .
J: TRBJ2-6
V: TRBV6-2/TRBV6-3
DNA: TGTGCCAGCAGTCTTCTTACCGGGACCAGGGACGGGATTAGCTCTGGGGCCAACGTCCTGACTTTC
CDR3: CASSLLTGTRDGISSGANVLTF

D: .
size: few
J: TRBJ1-6
V: TRBV5-5
DNA: TGTGCCAGCAGCTTGACCCTAGTTTTGGACGGGTGGAATTCACCCCTCCACTTT
CDR3: CASSLTLVLDGWNSPLHF

D: TRBD1
size: .
J: TRBJ1-2
V: TRBV2
DNA: TGTGCCAGCGCACCCCTCACGACAGGGATGAACTATGGCTACACCTTC
CDR3: CASAPLTTGMNYGYTF

D: TRBD2
size: .
J: TRBJ2-3
V: TRBV7-9
DNA: TGTGCCAGCAGCGCCCGGGACTATCAGGGAGGTACGCAGTATTTT
CDR3: CASSARDYQGGTQYF

D: .
size: few
J: TRBJ2-3
V: TRBV4-3
DNA: TGCGCCAGCAGCAACCTCGACTCCATTCTTAGCACAGATACGCAGTATTTT
CDR3: CASSNLDSILSTDTQYF

D: .
size: few
J: TRBJ1-2
V: TRBV7-8
DNA: TGTGCCAGCACCAAAGGGGGGCCCTCGGACTATGGCTACACCTTC
CDR3: CASTKGGPSDYGYTF

D: .
size: .
J: TRBJ1-1
V: TRBV6-5
DNA: TGTGCCAGCAGTTACAGGGAACAGGCTGAAGCTTTCTTT
CDR3: CASSYREQAEAFF

D: TRBD1
size: .
J: TRBJ1-6
V: TRBV12-3/TRBV12-4
DNA: TGTGCCAGCAACACGGGGACAGGGATCTCACCCCTCCACTTT
CDR3: CASNTGTGISPLHF

D: TRBD2
size: .
J: TRBJ2-1
V: TRBV12-3/TRBV12-4
DNA: TGTGCCAGCAGTTCTAGCGGGGGGGCCGCGTATGAGCAGTTCTTC
CDR3: CASSSSGGAAYEQFF

D: .
size: .
J: TRBJ1-5
V: TRBV15
DNA: TGTGCCACCAGCGCAGACACCTATCAGCCCCAGCATTTT
CDR3: CATSADTYQPQHF

D: .
size: few
J: TRBJ2-5
V: TRBV11-3
DNA: TGTGCCAGCAGCCTCCGTTCGGGGGACGCCCGGGAAATAGAGACCCAGTACTTC
CDR3: CASSLRSGDAREIETQYF

D: .
size: few
J: TRBJ2-5
V: TRBV9
DNA: TGTGCCAGCGCCCAACAGGGTTTGAGAGAGACCCAGTACTTC
CDR3: CASAQQGLRETQYF

D: .
size: .
J: TRBJ2-4
V: TRBV7-2
DNA: TGTGCCAGCAGCTTAGGTAGTTTGGGTGGATACGAAAACATTCAGTACTTC
CDR3: CASSLGSLGGYENIQYF

D: .
size: .
J: TRBJ1-2
V: TRBV7-9
DNA: TGTGCCAGCATAAATCTCCCCGGGACACGAATCGGGCGCTACACCTTC
CDR3: CASINLPGTRIGRYTF

D: TRBD1
size: few
J: TRBJ2-5
V: TRBV24-1
DNA: TGTGCCACCAGTGAAGGGACAGGGAGAGAGACCCAGTACTTC
CDR3: CATSEGTGRETQYF

D: .
size: .
J: TRBJ2-2
V: TRBV28
DNA: TGTGCCCATAATGAGGGGGACGCGAACACCGGGGAGCTGTTTTTT
CDR3: CAHNEGDANTGELFF

D: .
size: .
J: TRBJ2-1
V: TRBV13
DNA: TGTGCCAGCAGCCATGGACAGTCTTACTACAATGAGCAGTTCTTC
CDR3: CASSHGQSYYNEQFF

D: .
size: .
J: TRBJ2-7
V: TRBV7-9
DNA: TGTGCCAGCAGTAAGGGGGGGTTCCCCTCCTACGAGCAGTACTTC
CDR3: CASSKGGFPSYEQYF

D: .
size: few
J: TRBJ1-3
V: TRBV10-3
DNA: TGTGCCATCAGGGTACACGGAAACACCATATATTTT
CDR3: CAIRVHGNTIYF

D: TRBD1
size: .
J: TRBJ1-2
V: TRBV5-1
DNA: TGCGCCAGCAGCCCGTTGTCAGGGGGAAACTATGGCTACACCTTC
CDR3: CASSPLSGGNYGYTF

D: .
size: few
J: TRBJ2-2
V: TRBV7-9
DNA: TGTGCCAGCAGCCCCCCCCGTAGTGATACCGGGGAGCTGTTTTTT
CDR3: CASSPPRSDTGELFF

D: TRBD1
size: many
J: TRBJ2-1
V: TRBV12-3/TRBV12-4
DNA: TGTGCCAGCAGTCCTGGACAGGGGGCTAATGAGCAGTTCTTC
CDR3: CASSPGQGANEQFF

D: TRBD2
size: many
J: TRBJ2-3
V: TRBV7-8
DNA: TGTGCCAGCGGAGCGGGGGGGCGCACAGATACGCAGTATTTT
CDR3: CASGAGGRTDTQYF

D: TRBD1
size: few
J: TRBJ2-7
V: TRBV25-1
DNA: TGTGCCAGCAGTGAGGGACAGGTACCATCCTCCTACGAGCAGTACTTC
CDR3: CASSEGQVPSSYEQYF

D: TRBD2
size: few
J: TRBJ2-1
V: TRBV6-5
DNA: TGTGCCAGCAGTTACTCGACTAGCGGGAACCACAATGAGCAGTTCTTC
CDR3: CASSYSTSGNHNEQFF

D: .
size: few
J: TRBJ1-3
V: TRBV7-2
DNA: TGTGCCAGCAGCCCACCCCCTGAAGTTTTTATGGAAAACACCATATATTTT
CDR3: CASSPPPEVFMENTIYF

D: TRBD2
size: .
J: TRBJ2-5
V: TRBV5-6
DNA: TGTGCCAGCAGCTTGGCCCTACTAGCGGGGGAAGAGACCCAGTACTTC
CDR3: CASSLALLAGEETQYF

D: .
size: .
J: TRBJ2-7
V: TRBV27
DNA: TGTGCCAGCAGCTATGGGAACCCCCGCCTCTACGAGCAGTACTTC
CDR3: CASSYGNPRLYEQYF

D: .
size: .
J: TRBJ2-4
V: TRBV19
DNA: TGTGCCAGTAGTATGGGGGGCCAAAACATTCAGTACTTC
CDR3: CASSMGGQNIQYF

D: .
size: .
J: TRBJ1-1
V: TRBV4-3
DNA: TGCGCCAGCAGCCAAGAAACGGGTCCGGGACACACGAACACTGAAGCTTTCTTT
CDR3: CASSQETGPGHTNTEAFF